Presented here are 11 T cell receptor beta chains from one specimen sequenced in a study of T cell repertoires in cytomegalovirus infection. TCRdb reanalysed the reads using MiXCR and keeps one entry per CDR3 protein. The repertoire consists of hundreds of thousands of distinct CDR3 sequences, with 40% to 50% occurring once and the leading ten covering around two fifths. The antigens for these receptors are not known. The sample in question was cultured PBMCs, obtained from culture after CMV antigen stimulation. The receptor set was obtained from a human donor in good health (CMV status not recorded). Some clones in this sample may be carry-over from other donors' samples.

V gene TRBV28 combines with J gene TRBJ1-2; D gene unclear. Between the trimmed V and J ends, which lost 5 bases and 6 bases, there was a span of 19 bases. In germline, CDR1 is MDHEN, CDR2 SYDVKM. The CDR3 totals 15 residues. CDR3 in amino acids: CASSQKPGQLNGYTF. The CDR3 nucleotides read TGTGCCAGCAGTCAGAAACCTGGGCAATTAAATGGCTACACCTTC.

The chain is built from TRBV20-1 and TRBJ1-6, with TRBD1 matching 10 bases. CDR3 length: 15 residues. The V gene end was trimmed by 2 bases and the J gene end by 4 bases; junction bases not matched to a gene: 2. CDR1 DFQATT and CDR2 SNEGSKA come from the germline V gene (reference sequence). The CDR3 coding sequence is TGCAGTGCTAGACCGGGACAGGGGTATAATTCACCCCTCCACTTT. Translated: CSARPGQGYNSPLHF.

This clonotype turned up a few times. V and J are TRBV5-1 and TRBJ1-1; 7 nucleotides agree with TRBD1. Germline lookup yields CDR1 SGHRS and CDR2 YFSETQ. CDR3 length: 14 residues. V was clipped by 3 bases and J by 4 bases; unmatched bases: 6. Here the CDR3 reads CASSWQGGATEAFF. DNA for the CDR3: TGCGCCAGCAGCTGGCAGGGGGGAGCCACTGAAGCTTTCTTT.

This chain uses TRBV4-3 with TRBJ2-7; 11 nucleotides match TRBD2. V was pared by 2 bases and J by 2 bases, with 5 bases of the junction left unmatched. Germline CDR1 LGHNA, CDR2 YSLEER. This CDR3 is built from 16 residues. This chain's CDR3 is CASSQRTSGPAYEQYF. The CDR3 bases are TGCGCCAGCAGCCAACGGACTAGCGGGCCAGCCTACGAGCAGTACTTC.

The genes are TRBV7-2 and TRBJ2-7; TRBD1 matches 8 bases. Trimming removed 3 bases from V and 0 bases from J; junction bases left unmatched: 1. Germline V gene lookup returns CDR1 SGHTA and CDR2 FQGNSA. This CDR3 spans 14 amino acids. CDR3 sequence: CASSFDRGSYEQYF. CDR3 coding DNA: TGTGCCAGCAGCTTCGACAGGGGCTCCTACGAGCAGTACTTC.

The chain recombines TRBV2 with TRBJ1-5, with 7 bases lining up with TRBD1. The CDR3 length is 12 residues. The V gene's germline CDR1 is SNHLY and CDR2 FYNNEI. Trimming removed 4 bases from V and 10 bases from J; junction bases left unmatched: 4. DNA of the CDR3: TGTGCCAGCAGTGGGACAGGCTCCCCCCAGCATTTT. Amino acid sequence: CASSGTGSPQHF.

The V call is TRBV10-3, the J call TRBJ2-2; 9 bases fit TRBD2. The CDR3 contains 16 residues. V was clipped by 7 bases and J by 1 base; unmatched bases: 7. Germline loops: CDR1 ENHRY, CDR2 SYGVKD. CDR3 DNA sequence: TGTGCCATCAAGAGTAGCGGGGGAATGAACACCGGGGAGCTGTTTTTT. Translating it yields CAIKSSGGMNTGELFF.

The rearrangement joins TRBV7-4 to TRBJ2-1; 9 bases fit TRBD1. J was trimmed by 8 bases and V by 3 bases; bases with no gene match: 8. The germline CDR1 and CDR2 sequences are SGHVT and SQSDAQ. The CDR3 has 15 residues. Here the CDR3 reads CASSFGDRGIDEQFF. CDR3 bases: TGTGCCAGCAGCTTTGGTGACAGGGGGATCGATGAGCAGTTCTTC.

This clonotype occurred a few times. The rearrangement uses TRBV7-2 and TRBJ2-1, with D maybe TRBD1 (6 bases). Per germline, CDR1 SGHTA and CDR2 FQGNSA. The CDR3 loop spans 14 amino acids. Trimming removed 1 base from V and 7 bases from J, with 11 bases in between. This CDR3 reads CASSLDRGTNEQFF. In DNA, the CDR3 is TGTGCCAGCAGCTTAGATAGGGGGACGAATGAGCAGTTCTTC.

The chain recombines TRBV19 with TRBJ2-1, with D tentatively TRBD1 (6 bases). Trimming removed 1 base from V and 4 bases from J, with 14 bases in between. The length of the CDR3 is 16 residues. The germline CDR1 and CDR2 sequences are LNHDA and SQIVND (reference sequence). The CDR3 DNA is TGTGCCAGTAGTATAGGTACAGGGAGAAGATACAATGAGCAGTTCTTC. It yields the protein CASSIGTGRRYNEQFF.

This clonotype was seen ten or more times. The genes are TRBV7-2 and TRBJ2-7; 12 nucleotides align to TRBD2. The V gene's germline CDR1 is SGHTA and CDR2 FQGNSA. The CDR3 spans 18 residues. Losses at the gene ends were 6 bases for V and 4 bases for J; bases not matched to a gene: 16. The CDR3, as DNA: TGTGCCAGCAGTATAATGAGCCCCCTAGCGGGGGGGCTGTACGAGCAGTACTTC. Amino acids: CASSIMSPLAGGLYEQYF.